The present TCR beta chain was sequenced within a study of T cell changes during pregnancy in multiple sclerosis. The protocol was immunoSEQ multiplex PCR, while the TCRdb copy is restricted to in-frame clones and leaves out a portion. The profile covers about 40,000 clones, with roughly 88% appearing a single time and roughly 5% taken by the ten largest. V gave up 5 bases and J gave up 2 bases, with 9 bases separating them. Germline-derived CDR1 and CDR2 are SGHTA and FQGNSA. This CDR3 has 13 residues. This clonotype was obtained from a female donor in good health, enrolled as a control in a pregnancy study. This sequence joins TRBV7-2 and TRBJ2-5; maybe TRBD2 (5 bases). This specimen consisted of peripheral blood, obtained in the first trimester of pregnancy. In nucleotides, the CDR3 is TGTGCCAGCAGCCCCGACTATCAAGAGACCCAGTACTTC. Residues: CASSPDYQETQYF.